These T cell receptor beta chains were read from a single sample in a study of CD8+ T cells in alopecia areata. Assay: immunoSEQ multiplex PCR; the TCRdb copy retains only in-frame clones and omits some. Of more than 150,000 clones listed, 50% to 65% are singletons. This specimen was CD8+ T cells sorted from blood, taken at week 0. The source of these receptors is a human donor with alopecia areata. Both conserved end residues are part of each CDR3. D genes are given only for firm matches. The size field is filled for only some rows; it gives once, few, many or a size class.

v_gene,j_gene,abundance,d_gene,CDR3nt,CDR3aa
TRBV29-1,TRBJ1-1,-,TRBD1,TGCAGCGTTGTCGGGACAGGGCATCACACTGAAGCTTTCTTT,CSVVGTGHHTEAFF
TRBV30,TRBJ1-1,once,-,TGTGCCTGGAGGGCGGCGGGTTACACTGAAGCTTTCTTT,CAWRAAGYTEAFF
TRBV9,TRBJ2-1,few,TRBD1,TGTGCCAGCAGCACCCCCGCCGGGACAGGTCTATATGAGCAGTTCTTC,CASSTPAGTGLYEQFF
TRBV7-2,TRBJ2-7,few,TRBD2,TGTGCCAGCAGCTTCAGTCAAGCGGGGGTCTACGAGCAGTACTTC,CASSFSQAGVYEQYF
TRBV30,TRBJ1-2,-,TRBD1,TGTGCCTGGAGTGAGGGACAGGCTTATGGCTACACCTTC,CAWSEGQAYGYTF
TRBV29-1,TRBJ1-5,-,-,TGCAGCGCTGTCTTATTAGGCGAGCCCCAGCATTTT,CSAVLLGEPQHF
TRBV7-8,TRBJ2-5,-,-,TGTGCCAGCAGCTTAGCCGAAGAGACCCAGTACTTC,CASSLAEETQYF
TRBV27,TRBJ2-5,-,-,TGTGCCAGCAGTCGCCGGGGGCCCGAGCAAGAGACCCAGTACTTC,CASSRRGPEQETQYF
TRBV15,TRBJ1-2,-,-,TGTGCCACCAGCAGAGAGGGGTCAGCCAACAGAAACTATGGCTACACCTTC,CATSREGSANRNYGYTF
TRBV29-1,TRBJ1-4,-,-,TGCAGCGTTGCGCACAGACTTAATGAAAAACTGTTTTTT,CSVAHRLNEKLFF
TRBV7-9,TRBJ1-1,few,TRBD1,TGTGCCAGCACCGGACAGGGAGGTATGAACACTGAAGCTTTCTTT,CASTGQGGMNTEAFF
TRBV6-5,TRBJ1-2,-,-,TGTGCCAGCACCAACCGAAACGGATACTATGGCTACACCTTC,CASTNRNGYYGYTF
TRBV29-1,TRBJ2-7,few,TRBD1,TGCAGCGTTGAATCAGGGGGTGCCGAGCAGTACTTC,CSVESGGAEQYF
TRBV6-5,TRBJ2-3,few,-,TGTGCCAGCAGTTACTCGAGCCGGGATGGTGCAGATACGCAGTATTTT,CASSYSSRDGADTQYF
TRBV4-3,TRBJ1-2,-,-,TGCGCCAGCAGCCAAGAACGGGAGGCGTCCACCTATGGCTACACCTTC,CASSQEREASTYGYTF